These 28 T cell receptor beta chains were sequenced from one sample in a study of blood T cell repertoires in COVID-19. Sequencing used immunoSEQ multiplex PCR; TCRdb keeps in-frame clones, though not all of them. The data show approximately 200,000 clones, with about nine tenths seen just once and 3.5% to 5% held by the top ten. Sequencing was carried out using peripheral blood. The source of these receptors is a woman in her 30s with acute or convalescent COVID-19.

The rearrangement links TRBV5-1 to TRBJ2-5; D is possibly TRBD2 (5 bases). This CDR3 is 16 amino acids long. Germline V gene sequence: CDR1 SGHRS, CDR2 YFSETQ. V lost 0 bases to trimming and J lost 3 bases, with 15 bases between them. Written as DNA, the CDR3 is TGCGCCAGCAGCTTGGAGCACGGTGGGAGCGAAGAGACCCAGTACTTC. It encodes CASSLEHGGSEETQYF.

The chain combines TRBV12-2 with TRBJ1-2; the table's D call, TRBD1, has no DNA check behind it. TRBV12-2 corresponds to a pseudogene. This CDR3 spans 16 amino acids. Written as DNA, the CDR3 is TGTGCAAGTCGACCCCGTCCGCGACAGGTCCGATATGGCTACACCTTC. It codes for CASRPRPRQVRYGYTF.

The genes are TRBV19 and TRBJ2-1; a possible D gene is TRBD2 (5 bases). CDR3 length equals 13 residues. Trimming left V 3 bases short and J 8 bases short, with 11 bases between. Germline-derived CDR1 and CDR2 are LNHDA and SQIVND (reference sequence). This CDR3 is CASSIPPRDEQFF. The DNA of the CDR3 is TGTGCCAGTAGTATCCCCCCGAGGGATGAGCAGTTCTTC.

Points on this clone: The junction differs from germline at one of its ends, possibly a read error. This chain connects TRBV5-1 to TRBJ2-1; 9 bases align to TRBD2. In germline, CDR1 is SGHRS, CDR2 YFSETQ. CDR3 size: 13 residues. The CDR3 coding sequence is TGCGCCAGCAGCCCGGAGGCTAGCGGGAAGGAAGTCTTC. The encoded protein is CASSPEASGKEVF.

This chain joins TRBV12-3 or TRBV12-4 and TRBJ2-3; the D is unclear. This CDR3 spans 13 amino acids. V was shortened by 4 bases and J by 6 bases, with 11 bases between the two germline ends. This chain's CDR3 is CASSYDSMDTQYF. For the CDR3, the DNA is TGTGCCAGCAGTTATGACTCAATGGATACGCAGTATTTT.

The genes are TRBV5-6 and TRBJ2-3, with D perhaps matching TRBD1 (5 bases). Trimming took off 1 base at V and 2 bases at J, with 8 bases between the two ends. CDR3 size: 14 residues. Germline loops: CDR1 SGHDT, CDR2 YYEEEE. The DNA for the CDR3 is TGTGCCAGCAGCTTGACAGGAACCACAGATACGCAGTATTTT. It specifies CASSLTGTTDTQYF.

V and J are TRBV4-1 and TRBJ2-1; D perhaps matches TRBD2 (6 bases). Germline CDR1 reads MGHRA; CDR2 reads YSYEKL. The CDR3 is 14 amino acids. Trimming cost V 2 bases and J 6 bases, with 11 bases left between them. This CDR3 is CASSQPTRSNEQFF. CDR3 nucleotides: TGCGCCAGCAGCCAACCGACTAGAAGCAATGAGCAGTTCTTC.

The chain carries TRBV19 and TRBJ1-4, with 12 positions matching TRBD1. From germline, CDR1 is LNHDA and CDR2 SQIVND (reference sequence). With V trimmed by 5 bases and J by 7 bases, 2 bases remained unmatched. The CDR3 spans 14 residues. The CDR3 sequence: CASSRDRGLEKLFF. The DNA of the CDR3 is TGTGCCAGTAGTCGGGACAGGGGGCTTGAAAAACTGTTTTTT.

The chain combines TRBV6-6 with TRBJ2-7; D gene uncertain. Germline values: CDR1 MNHNY, CDR2 SVGAGI (reference sequence). With 5 bases removed from V and 3 bases from J, the gap between germline ends came to 8 bases. The CDR3 runs to 12 residues. Here the CDR3 reads CASSRLHYEQYF. The CDR3, as DNA: TGTGCCAGCAGTAGACTGCACTACGAGCAGTACTTC.

V is TRBV2 and J is TRBJ2-5; TRBD1 might be the D (6 bases). The ends were cut back, 7 bases at V and 5 bases at J, with 11 bases in the middle. Germline CDR1 SNHLY, CDR2 FYNNEI. The CDR3 length is 12 residues. Here the CDR3 reads CASKDRGETQYF. The DNA for the CDR3 is TGTGCCAGCAAGGATAGGGGGGAGACCCAGTACTTC.

The chain is built from TRBV27 and TRBJ1-2; D gene ambiguous. The CDR3 is 13 residues long. V lost 4 bases and J 0 bases, leaving 6 bases between the germline ends. Germline CDR1 MNHEY, CDR2 SMNVEV (reference sequence). The CDR3 bases are TGTGCCAGCAGTTCCGCTACTAACTATGGCTACACCTTC. Encoded protein: CASSSATNYGYTF.

The rearrangement uses TRBV19 and TRBJ2-1; D possibly corresponds to TRBD2 (5 bases). CDR1 and CDR2 from the germline V gene are LNHDA and SQIVND (reference sequence). V lost 3 bases, J lost 0 bases, and 9 bases lay in between. The CDR3 consists of 15 residues. In DNA, the CDR3 is TGTGCCAGTAGTATGAGCGGCCGCTCCTACAATGAGCAGTTCTTC. It yields the protein CASSMSGRSYNEQFF.

The CDR3 DNA reads as TGTGCCAGCAGTATCCCGACAGCAACTAATGAAAAACTGTTTTTT. Amino acids: CASSIPTATNEKLFF. The genes are TRBV28 and TRBJ1-4; D perhaps matches TRBD1 (5 bases). CDR1 is MDHEN, CDR2 SYDVKM, per germline. Trimming stripped 5 bases from V and 0 bases from J, with 10 bases between. The CDR3 has 15 residues.

This sequence joins TRBV30 and TRBJ1-1, with a possible D match to TRBD1 (5 bases). The V gene's germline CDR1 is GTSNPN and CDR2 SVGIG (reference sequence). The CDR3 covers 13 residues. The ends were cut back, 4 bases at V and 4 bases at J, with 13 bases in the middle. The CDR3 sequence is CAWNGGLITEAFF. The CDR3 coding sequence is TGTGCCTGGAACGGGGGGTTGATCACTGAAGCTTTCTTT.

V is TRBV6-6 and J is TRBJ1-1, with a possible D match to TRBD1 (5 bases). Trimming removed 5 bases at V and 0 bases at J, with 13 bases between. This CDR3 comprises 15 residues. Germline V CDR1 and CDR2: MNHNY, SVGAGI (reference sequence). The CDR3 DNA reads as TGTGCCAGCAGTAGGCCAGGGATTATGAACACTGAAGCTTTCTTT. Translation gives CASSRPGIMNTEAFF.

This rearrangement joins TRBV5-1 to TRBJ2-3, with a weak D call TRBD1 (6 bases). The V and J ends lost 2 bases and 3 bases respectively, with 7 bases between them. The CDR3 is made up of 13 amino acids. The germline V gene has CDR1 SGHRS and CDR2 YFSETQ. The DNA for the CDR3 is TGCGCCAGCAGCTTCGGACAGACAGATACGCAGTATTTT. Its translation is CASSFGQTDTQYF.

This chain joins TRBV11-3 and TRBJ1-1; TRBD1 is a possible D gene (5 bases). The germline V gene has CDR1 SGHNT and CDR2 YENEEA. The V gene lost 6 bases and the J gene lost 4 bases, with 9 bases spanning the gap. CDR3 length equals 12 residues. CDR3 bases: TGTGCCAGCAGTATGGGGCGCACTGAAGCTTTCTTT. Residues: CASSMGRTEAFF.

This sequence joins TRBV5-4 and TRBJ2-1; 8 bases align to TRBD2. The CDR3 extends over 15 amino acids. V was clipped by 0 bases and J by 5 bases; unmatched bases: 4. Per the germline V gene, CDR1 is SGHNT and CDR2 is YYREEE (reference sequence). CDR3 DNA sequence: TGTGCCAGCAGCTTGGACGGGAGGGCCCACAATGAGCAGTTCTTC. This gives the protein CASSLDGRAHNEQFF. The full variable domain, its missing parts supplied by reference TRBV5-4 and TRBJ2-1, is ETGVTQSPTHLIKTRGQQVTLRCSSQSGHNTVSWYQQALGQGPQFIFQYYREEENGRGNFPPRFSGLQFPNYSSELNVNALELDDSALYLCASSLDGRAHNEQFFGPGTRLTVL.

This chain links TRBV18 with TRBJ2-3, with 9 bases that match TRBD2. Germline lookup yields CDR1 KGHSH and CDR2 LQKENI. The V and J ends lost 4 bases and 5 bases, in that order; junction bases with no gene match: 10. The CDR3 totals 16 residues. The CDR3 nucleotides read TGTGCCAGCTCACGGGTAGCGGGAGTTTCGGGAGATACGCAGTATTTT. This codes for CASSRVAGVSGDTQYF. Using reference TRBV18 and TRBJ2-3 for the parts outside the CDR3, the full variable domain is NAGVMQNPRHLVRRRGQEARLRCSPMKGHSHVYWYRQLPEEGLKFMVYLQKENIIDESGMPKERFSAEFPKEGPSILRIQQVVRGDSAAYFCASSRVAGVSGDTQYFGPGTRLTVL.

The V gene is TRBV27, the J gene TRBJ2-2; 8 bases fit TRBD1. Germline values: CDR1 MNHEY, CDR2 SMNVEV (reference sequence). This CDR3 region has 12 residues. J gave up 13 bases and V 4 bases, and 5 bases lay outside the gene matches. The CDR3 DNA follows: TGTGCCAGCAGTTCCGGACAGGGTGGGCTGTTTTTT. It encodes CASSSGQGGLFF.

This clone was seen a handful of times. The chain joins TRBV28 to TRBJ1-4; D uncertain. Deletions cut 2 bases from V and 8 bases from J, with 9 bases between. This CDR3 has 13 amino acids. The V gene's germline CDR1 is MDHEN and CDR2 SYDVKM. The CDR3 spells CASSLTIREKLFF. The CDR3 DNA follows: TGTGCCAGCAGTTTAACTATAAGGGAAAAACTGTTTTTT.

V and J are TRBV6-2 or TRBV6-3 and TRBJ2-5; D ambiguous. Trimming took off 4 bases at V and 7 bases at J, with 7 bases between the two ends. CDR1 MNHEY and CDR2 SVGEGT come from the germline V gene. The CDR3 covers 11 residues. CDR3 region: CASSSFGTQYF. The CDR3 DNA sequence: TGTGCCAGCAGTTCGTTCGGGACCCAGTACTTC.

This clone was detected a few times. This sequence joins TRBV7-8 and TRBJ1-2; D might be TRBD1 (5 bases). This CDR3 is built from 15 residues. Germline V lookup: CDR1 SGHVS, CDR2 FQNEAQ. V lost 1 base, J lost 2 bases, and 11 bases lay in between. The CDR3 spells CASSLEVGPNYGYTF. The CDR3 bases are TGTGCCAGCAGCTTAGAGGTGGGGCCAAACTATGGCTACACCTTC.

This sequence joins TRBV15 and TRBJ2-1, with a tentative D call TRBD1 (6 bases). The germline gives CDR1 LNHNV, CDR2 YYDKDF (reference sequence). The CDR3 is 15 amino acids. V dropped 3 bases and J dropped 4 bases, with 13 bases sitting between them. The CDR3 DNA reads TGTGCCACCAGCAGCCAACCAGGGGCGTACAATGAGCAGTTCTTC. Residues: CATSSQPGAYNEQFF. The whole variable domain, remainder taken from reference TRBV15 and TRBJ2-1, is DAMVIQNPRYQVTQFGKPVTLSCSQTLNHNVMYWYQQKSSQAPKLLFHYYDKDFNNEADTPDNFQSRRPNTSFCFLDIRSPGLGDTAMYLCATSSQPGAYNEQFFGPGTRLTVL.

This chain connects TRBV7-2 to TRBJ1-2; unclear D gene. CDR3 size: 15 residues. The germline V and J ends were trimmed by 7 bases and 3 bases, with 18 bases remaining between them. CDR1 and CDR2 (germline): SGHTA, FQGNSA. In nucleotides, the CDR3 is TGTGCCAGCACCCCTCGGGAGCCTAAGGACTATGGCTACACCTTC. Protein: CASTPREPKDYGYTF.

The gene calls are TRBV5-1 and TRBJ2-3; 10 bases align to TRBD2. The CDR3 is made up of 16 amino acids. Germline trimming cut 0 bases from V and 3 bases from J; bases unmatched to any gene: 4. Per the germline V gene, CDR1 is SGHRS and CDR2 is YFSETQ. CDR3 in DNA: TGCGCCAGCAGCTTGGGAGAACTAGCGGGAACAGATACGCAGTATTTT. It encodes CASSLGELAGTDTQYF.

The chain couples TRBV5-1 to TRBJ1-1, with 8 nucleotides matching TRBD1. CDR3 length: 14 amino acids. The germline CDR1 and CDR2 sequences are SGHRS and YFSETQ. The trim removed 4 bases at V and 4 bases at J, leaving 6 bases unmatched. The CDR3 sequence is CASSTGTGITEAFF. The CDR3 DNA is TGCGCCAGCAGCACCGGGACAGGTATCACTGAAGCTTTCTTT.

The V call is TRBV18, the J call TRBJ2-1; TRBD2 matches at 10 bases. The CDR3 has 13 residues. With V trimmed by 6 bases and J by 6 bases, 2 bases remained unmatched. Germline loops: CDR1 KGHSH, CDR2 LQKENI. In nucleotides, the CDR3 is TGTGCCAGCTCTGAGCGGGAGGGCAATGAGCAGTTCTTC. The encoded protein is CASSEREGNEQFF.